This TCR beta chain was sequenced for a study of T cell responses to AZD1222 COVID-19 vaccine (dated by TCRdb to the early 2020s). Regarding the complete study: AZD1222 recipients whose second dose came at about 4 weeks and those whose second dose came at about 12 weeks were combined into one group, since spike-specific TCR depth and breadth did not differ between the two schedules. TCR sequencing covered 233 trial participants: 200 to 220 given two doses of AZD1222 and some 25 given two doses of MenACWY control vaccine. Trial participants were enrolled into age subgroups of 18-55, 56-69 and 70-plus years, which contained around 140, 26 and 57 TCR-sequenced participants, respectively. Points the paper makes about the study in general: Participants were mostly white British, with more females than males. The authors suggested clonal diversity may have been underestimated. After two AZD1222 doses, spike-specific TCR breadth and depth were significantly higher than at day 0 and than in MenACWY recipients. The 56-69-year group was small, and its depth increase did not reach significance, likely because of low power. Conclusions about previously exposed vaccinees are limited because only six or seven AZD1222 recipients were SARS-CoV-2 seropositive at baseline. Nearly half of unique spike-specific TCRs reportedly recognized epitopes outside regions mutated in the B.1.351 and B.1.1.7 variants. The whole spike protein was spanned by vaccine-associated CD4 TCRs, and dominant responses were seen in regions 160-218 and 743-854. Because no day 14 peak-response samples were available, repertoires were characterized only after the peak T cell response.

After removal of 6 bases from V and 6 bases from J, the junction retains 0 bases not matched to a gene. Sequences MDHEN (CDR1) and SYDVKM (CDR2) are obtained from the germline V gene. Inclusive of the bounding cysteine and phenylalanine, the CDR3 is 13 residues long. Of the read, only the CDR3 DNA is kept; its 39 bases are in frame from base 1. Of note for this clone: Its antigen has not been determined. No base-level quality is on record; no much larger clone is a single base apart.

The time point label of this sample denotes: baseline before first vaccination. Vaccinee samples were obtained from the UK trials COV001 and COV002, which included a single-blind randomized controlled phase 2/3 trial of AZD1222 (ChAdOx1 nCoV-19) in healthy adults. For TCRbeta chain sequencing, PBMC samples from trial participants were taken at day 0 and at day 28 after the second dose. The CDR3 regions of human TCRbeta chains were analyzed by immunosequencing. On the authors' methods: Repertoire TCRs were checked for matches against a reference library of SARS-CoV-2-specific TCRs that had been generated using the MIRA antigen-specificity platform. Breadth meant the fraction of unique TCRs that were SARS-CoV-2-associated, whereas depth meant the fraction of total T cells that were SARS-CoV-2-associated. Using the MIRA data, every spike-specific TCR was mapped to the spike region that the TCR reacted to and assigned to either a CD4 or a CD8 class. Log10-transformed breadth and depth values were compared by one-way ANOVA with Sidak's multiple comparisons tests. TCRdb carries this immuneACCESS record with in-frame sequences only. Its versions omit some clonotypes, under half of them owing to an unresolved V gene in the studies checked, with the rest unexplained. V and J calls and clone size are those listed in that table; D and trimming were worked out from the DNA. The sample data list about 82,000 clones, and more than 90% of these were observed just once. Around 4.9% of the sample goes to the ten largest clones.

The clonotype originates from an adult in good health. The sequences come from peripheral blood, collected on day 0 of AZD1222 vaccination. The sequence links TRBV28 to TRBJ1-3; 12 central bases correspond to TRBD1. The nucleotides are TGTGCCAGCAGGGGACAGGGGGCAAACACCATATATTTT. Translation gives CASRGQGANTIYF.